Presented here are 5 T cell receptor beta chains from one specimen sequenced in a study of cytomegalovirus exposure and HLA in healthy donors. This PCR relied on a set of 60 Vbeta primers and 13 Jbeta primers. Produced via immunoSEQ multiplex PCR; TCRdb's table is partial and in-frame only. The sample data list over 65,000 clones. Sequencing was performed on PBMCs. Receptors were obtained from a woman aged 30 to 39 in good health and CMV-seronegative.

The gene calls are TRBV11-2 and TRBJ1-1; the D gene is possibly TRBD1 (5 bases). Per the germline V gene, CDR1 is SGHAT and CDR2 is FQNNGV. Trimming took off 5 bases at V and 5 bases at J, with 12 bases between the two ends. The CDR3 extends over 13 amino acids. This CDR3 is CASSPVGGTEAFF. CDR3 bases: TGTGCCAGCAGCCCCGTTGGGGGGACTGAAGCTTTCTTT.

The rearrangement joins TRBV30 to TRBJ1-5; no firm D call. V lost 0 bases, J lost 6 bases, and 15 bases lay in between. The CDR3 has 15 residues. CDR1 and CDR2 from the germline V gene are GTSNPN and SVGIG (reference sequence). The CDR3 region has the DNA TGTGCCTGGAGTGTTTTAGGCCCAAGAGGTCAGCCCCAGCATTTT. Translated: CAWSVLGPRGQPQHF.

DNA of the CDR3: TGTGCCAGCAGCCGTTATCCTAATTCAGCCGGGACAGGGGGCATCTACGAGCAGTACTTC. It codes for CASSRYPNSAGTGGIYEQYF. The chain couples TRBV7-6 to TRBJ2-7, with 12 nucleotides matching TRBD1. The CDR3 contains 20 residues. J gave up 3 bases and V 5 bases, and 20 bases lay outside the gene matches. From germline, CDR1 is SGHVS and CDR2 FNYEAQ.

The gene calls are TRBV30 and TRBJ1-4, with 7 nucleotides matching TRBD1. Germline V lookup: CDR1 GTSNPN, CDR2 SVGIG (reference sequence). The CDR3 is 15 amino acids. The ends lost 1 base at V and 1 base at J; junction bases unmatched: 3. Written as DNA, the CDR3 is TGTGCCTGGAGTGAAGCAGGGGGAACTAATGAAAAACTGTTTTTT. Translated: CAWSEAGGTNEKLFF.

The rearrangement links TRBV19 to TRBJ2-6; the D gene is possibly TRBD2 (5 bases). The CDR3 is 15 amino acids. Germline V gives CDR1 LNHDA, CDR2 SQIVND (reference sequence). Trimming took 8 bases from V and 1 from J, leaving 12 bases between them. CDR3 sequence reads: CASSTRGSGANVLTF. DNA of the CDR3: TGTGCCAGTTCCACCCGGGGTTCTGGGGCCAACGTCCTGACTTTC.